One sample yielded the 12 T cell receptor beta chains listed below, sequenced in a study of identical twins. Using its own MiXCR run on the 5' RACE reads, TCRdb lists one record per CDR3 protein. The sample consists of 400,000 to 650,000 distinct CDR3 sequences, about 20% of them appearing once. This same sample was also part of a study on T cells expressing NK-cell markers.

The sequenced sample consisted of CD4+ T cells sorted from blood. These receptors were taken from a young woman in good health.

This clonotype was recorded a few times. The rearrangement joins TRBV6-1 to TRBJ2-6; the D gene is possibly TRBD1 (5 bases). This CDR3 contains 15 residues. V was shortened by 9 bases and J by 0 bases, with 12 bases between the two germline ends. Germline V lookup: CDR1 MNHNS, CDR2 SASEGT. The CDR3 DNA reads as TGTGCCAGTCGACAGTGGAGCTCTGGGGCCAACGTCCTGACTTTC. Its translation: CASRQWSSGANVLTF.

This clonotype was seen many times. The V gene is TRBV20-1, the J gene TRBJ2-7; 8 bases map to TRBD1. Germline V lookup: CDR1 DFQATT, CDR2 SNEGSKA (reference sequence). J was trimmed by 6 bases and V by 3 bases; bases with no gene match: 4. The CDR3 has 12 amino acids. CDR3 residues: CSARRQGTEQYF. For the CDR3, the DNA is TGCAGTGCTAGGAGACAGGGGACCGAGCAGTACTTC.

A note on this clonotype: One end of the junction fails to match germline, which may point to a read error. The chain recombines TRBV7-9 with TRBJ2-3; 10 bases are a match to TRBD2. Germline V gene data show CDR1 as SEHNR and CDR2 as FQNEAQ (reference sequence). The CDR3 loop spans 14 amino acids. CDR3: CASSLAGEVGTQYF. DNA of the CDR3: TGTGCCAGCAGCCTAGCGGGAGAGGTCGGGACGCAGTATTTT.

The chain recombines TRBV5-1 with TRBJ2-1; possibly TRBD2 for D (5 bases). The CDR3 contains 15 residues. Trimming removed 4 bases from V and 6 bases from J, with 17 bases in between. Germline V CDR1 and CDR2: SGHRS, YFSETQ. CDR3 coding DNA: TGCGCCAGCAGCAACCGACCCTCGGACTTCAATGAGCAGTTCTTC. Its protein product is CASSNRPSDFNEQFF.

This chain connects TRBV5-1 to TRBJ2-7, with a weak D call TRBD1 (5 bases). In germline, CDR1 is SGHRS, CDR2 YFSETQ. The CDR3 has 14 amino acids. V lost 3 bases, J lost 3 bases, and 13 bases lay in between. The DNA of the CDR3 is TGCGCCAGCAGCTCCCGGACACCAGACTACGAGCAGTACTTC. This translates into CASSSRTPDYEQYF.

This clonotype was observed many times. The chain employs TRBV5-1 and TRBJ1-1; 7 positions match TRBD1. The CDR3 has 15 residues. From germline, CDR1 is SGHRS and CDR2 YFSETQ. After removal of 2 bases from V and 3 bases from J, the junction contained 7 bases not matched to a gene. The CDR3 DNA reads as TGCGCCAGCAGCTTCGAGGGGGCGTGGGACACTGAAGCTTTCTTT. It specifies CASSFEGAWDTEAFF.

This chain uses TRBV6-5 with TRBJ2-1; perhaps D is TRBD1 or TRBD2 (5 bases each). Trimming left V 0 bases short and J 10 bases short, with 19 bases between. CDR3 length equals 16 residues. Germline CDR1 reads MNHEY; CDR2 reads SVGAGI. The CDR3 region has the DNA TGTGCCAGCAGTTACTCGAGGGGAAGGGTCAATAACGAGCAGTTCTTC. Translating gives CASSYSRGRVNNEQFF.

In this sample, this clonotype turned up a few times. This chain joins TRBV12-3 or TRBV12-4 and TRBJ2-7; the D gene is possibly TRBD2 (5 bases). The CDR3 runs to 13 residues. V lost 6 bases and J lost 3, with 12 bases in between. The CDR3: CASRMTGSYEQYF. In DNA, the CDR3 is TGTGCCAGCAGGATGACTGGGAGCTACGAGCAGTACTTC.

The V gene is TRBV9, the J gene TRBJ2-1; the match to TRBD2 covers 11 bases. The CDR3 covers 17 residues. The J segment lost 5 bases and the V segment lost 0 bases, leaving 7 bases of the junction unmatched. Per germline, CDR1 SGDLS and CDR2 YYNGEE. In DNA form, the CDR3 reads TGTGCCAGCAGCGTAGGAGTAGCGGGGGGGCACAACAATGAGCAGTTCTTC. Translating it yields CASSVGVAGGHNNEQFF.

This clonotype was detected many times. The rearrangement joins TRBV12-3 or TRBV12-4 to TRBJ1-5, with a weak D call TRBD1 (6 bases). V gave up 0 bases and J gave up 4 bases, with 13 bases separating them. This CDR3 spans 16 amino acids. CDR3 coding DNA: TGTGCCAGCAGTTTAGCGCCACAGGGACGAAATCAGCCCCAGCATTTT. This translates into CASSLAPQGRNQPQHF.

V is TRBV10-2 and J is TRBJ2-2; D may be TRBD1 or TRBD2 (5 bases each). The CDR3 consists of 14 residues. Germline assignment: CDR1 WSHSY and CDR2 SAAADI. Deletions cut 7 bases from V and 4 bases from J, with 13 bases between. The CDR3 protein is CASMRGLGTGELFF. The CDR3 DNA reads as TGCGCCAGCATGAGGGGTCTCGGCACCGGGGAGCTGTTTTTT.

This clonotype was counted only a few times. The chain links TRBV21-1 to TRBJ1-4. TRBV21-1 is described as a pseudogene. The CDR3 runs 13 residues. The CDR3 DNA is TGTGCCAGCAGCAAAATGGGCAGTGAAAAACTGTTTTTT. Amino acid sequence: CASSKMGSEKLFF.